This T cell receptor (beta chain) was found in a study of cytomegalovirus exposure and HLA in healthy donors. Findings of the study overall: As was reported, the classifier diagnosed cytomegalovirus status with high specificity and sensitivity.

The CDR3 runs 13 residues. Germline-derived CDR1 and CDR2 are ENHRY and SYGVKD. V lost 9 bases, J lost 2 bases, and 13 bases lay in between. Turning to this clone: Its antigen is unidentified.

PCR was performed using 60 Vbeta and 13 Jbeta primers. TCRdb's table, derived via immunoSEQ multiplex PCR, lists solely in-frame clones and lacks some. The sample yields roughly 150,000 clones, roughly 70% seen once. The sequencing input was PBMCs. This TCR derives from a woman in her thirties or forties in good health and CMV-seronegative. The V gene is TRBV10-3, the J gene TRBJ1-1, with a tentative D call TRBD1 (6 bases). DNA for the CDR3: TGTGCCATAAGGACAGAGCTCAACACTGAAGCTTTCTTT. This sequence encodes CAIRTELNTEAFF.